A selection of T cell receptor beta chains follows, all from one sample in a study of T cell responses to AZD1222 COVID-19 vaccine. Libraries were prepared by immunoSEQ multiplex PCR; TCRdb keeps only in-frame clonotypes and omits some of them. This repertoire shows 150,000 or so clones, approximately 91% found once; its top ten account for 6.3%. The material was peripheral blood, obtained on day 0 of AZD1222 vaccination. The receptor set was obtained from an adult in good health. Both conserved end residues are part of each CDR3. The order of the fields is D gene, clone size, J gene, V gene, CDR3 DNA, CDR3 protein. D genes are given only for firm matches. Clone size is given for some rows only: seen once, a few or many times, or a class if the clone is expanded.

- - TRBJ2-5 TRBV10-3 TGTGCCATCAGTGACCAAGAGACCCAGTACTTC CAISDQETQYF
- - TRBJ1-3 TRBV5-1 TGCGCCAGCAGCTTGGAGGGGAATAAGGCATCTGGAAACACCATATATTTT CASSLEGNKASGNTIYF
- - TRBJ1-4 TRBV6-5 TGTGCCAGCAGTCTACCCCGAGGGTATGAAAAACTGTTTTTT CASSLPRGYEKLFF
TRBD1 few TRBJ2-5 TRBV5-1 TGCGCCAGCAGCCGAGTACGACAGGGCGGGGAGACCCAGTACTTC CASSRVRQGGETQYF
- - TRBJ2-2 TRBV4-1 TGCGCCAGCAGCCCCAGGGGGGACGGGGAGCTGTTTTTT CASSPRGDGELFF
- - TRBJ2-5 TRBV21-1 TGTGCCAGCAGCAAAGGGGGAGAGACCCAGTACTTC CASSKGGETQYF
- - TRBJ2-5 TRBV5-1 TGCGCCAGCAGCTTGGCCCCCGGGGGCGATCCAGAGACCCAGTACTTC CASSLAPGGDPETQYF
- - TRBJ1-5 TRBV20-1 TGCAGTGCTAGTGGTGAAGGGGAGACATTAAATCAGCCCCAGCATTTT CSASGEGETLNQPQHF
- - TRBJ1-2 TRBV29-1 TGCAGCGTTGAACGACAGCCCAGCCCGAACTATGGCTACACCTTC CSVERQPSPNYGYTF
- once TRBJ2-7 TRBV11-2 TGTGCCAGCAGCCCCCCCCAAAAGACAGGATACTCCTACGAGCAGTACTTC CASSPPQKTGYSYEQYF
- - TRBJ1-1 TRBV3-1/TRBV3-2 TGTGCCAGCAGCCCGTTGGGGCAGGGGACTGAAGCTTTCTTT CASSPLGQGTEAFF
- few TRBJ2-5 TRBV5-4 TGTGCCAGCAGGGGGGAGCCCCAAGAGACCCAGTACTTC CASRGEPQETQYF
TRBD1 - TRBJ2-1 TRBV2 TGTGCCAGCATAGGGGACAGCCTCTCCTACAATGAGCAGTTCTTC CASIGDSLSYNEQFF
TRBD1 - TRBJ1-2 TRBV2 TGTGCCAGCAGCCCCCTCCAGGGGGCAAGGGGCTACACCTTC CASSPLQGARGYTF
TRBD2 medium-sized TRBJ2-7 TRBV29-1 TGCAGCGCAGCGGGGGGGCCCGCCGAGCAGTACTTC CSAAGGPAEQYF
- - TRBJ1-1 TRBV27 TGTGCCAGCAGTACCAACGGACAGACTACTGAAGCTTTCTTT CASSTNGQTTEAFF
- - TRBJ1-1 TRBV15 TGTGCCACCAGCAGAGTGACGAGTCTCGGGGAGCGAGCTTTCTTT CATSRVTSLGERAFF
TRBD1 - TRBJ1-2 TRBV18 TGTGCCAGCGCAGTTGGGACAGGGGACTATGGCTACACCTTC CASAVGTGDYGYTF
TRBD2 - TRBJ2-7 TRBV27 TGTGCCAGCAGTTTGCCGGGGGGAGGCTACGAGCAGTACTTC CASSLPGGGYEQYF
- - TRBJ1-1 TRBV5-5 TGTGCCAGCAGCGCACGGACCCTATATGAAGCTTTCTTT CASSARTLYEAFF
- - TRBJ1-1 TRBV4-3 TGCGCCAGCAGCCGAAGCCCGGACACTGAAGCTTTCTTT CASSRSPDTEAFF
- - TRBJ1-1 TRBV5-1 TGCGCCAGCAGCTTGAGCGGGGGCGGGAACACTGAAGCTTTCTTT CASSLSGGGNTEAFF
- - TRBJ2-1 TRBV19 TGTGCCAGTAGCAACAGGGTTAATGAGCAGTTCTTC CASSNRVNEQFF
- - TRBJ1-5 TRBV2 TGTGCCAGCAGTGTAGAACAGGGTGTAAATCAGCCCCAGCATTTT CASSVEQGVNQPQHF
- once TRBJ1-2 TRBV10-2 TGCGCCAGCACCGTACTCCCACGAAGTGGCTACACCTTC CASTVLPRSGYTF
- once TRBJ1-4 TRBV11-2 TGTGCCAGCAGCTACATCCCCAGTGCCTATGAAAAACTGTTTTTT CASSYIPSAYEKLFF
TRBD2 - TRBJ2-7 TRBV5-1 TGCGCCAGCAGCTTGGCTAGCGGGGGGACCTACGAGCAGTACTTC CASSLASGGTYEQYF
- - TRBJ1-4 TRBV12-3/TRBV12-4 TGTGCCAGCAGTTTCAATGAAAAACTGTTTTTT CASSFNEKLFF
TRBD1 - TRBJ1-3 TRBV4-3 TGCGCCAGCAGCCTCAATCTCCTAACAGGGGGGGGAAACACCATATATTTT CASSLNLLTGGGNTIYF
- - TRBJ1-4 TRBV19 TGTGCCAGTAGTACAGGGGCCGCAACTAATGAAAAACTGTTTTTT CASSTGAATNEKLFF
TRBD1 once TRBJ1-5 TRBV6-6 TGTGCCAGCAGTACAGGGGATCAGCCCCAGCATTTT CASSTGDQPQHF
TRBD1 - TRBJ1-5 TRBV19 TGTGCCAGTAGCCCCTCGGGAAGGGGGCTCGGTCAGCCCCAGCATTTT CASSPSGRGLGQPQHF
- - TRBJ1-2 TRBV2 TGTGCCAGCGGACTGGGAACAGAAATCTATGGCTACACCTTC CASGLGTEIYGYTF
- many TRBJ1-2 TRBV18 TGTGCCAGCTCACCCCTAGACGGCAGCTATGGCTACACCTTC CASSPLDGSYGYTF
- - TRBJ1-3 TRBV7-9 TGTGCCAGCAGCTTACGGGGCTCTGGAAACACCATATATTTT CASSLRGSGNTIYF
- once TRBJ1-1 TRBV7-8 TGTGCCAGCAGCTTAGAGGGAGATTTTATGAACACTGAAGCTTTCTTT CASSLEGDFMNTEAFF
- - TRBJ1-2 TRBV27 TGTGCCAGCAGTCCTGTGGACAGACGGACTGGGGGCTACACCTTC CASSPVDRRTGGYTF
- - TRBJ2-2 TRBV19 TGTGCCAGTAGTATAGATGGGGCGGGGATGACCGGGGAGCTGTTTTTT CASSIDGAGMTGELFF
- - TRBJ1-4 TRBV6-5 TGTGCCAGCAGTTACCGGGGGGGCTCGATTGAAAAACTGTTTTTT CASSYRGGSIEKLFF
- - TRBJ2-7 TRBV27 TGTGCCAGCAGTCCCCCAGGGTGGGGGTCCGAGCAGTACTTC CASSPPGWGSEQYF
TRBD1 - TRBJ1-2 TRBV13 TGTGCCAGCAGCCGGACAGGGCAAGGCTACACCTTC CASSRTGQGYTF
- once TRBJ1-3 TRBV10-3 TGTGCCATCAGCTTACCCGACAGCTCTGGAAACACCATATATTTT CAISLPDSSGNTIYF
- once TRBJ2-7 TRBV5-6 TGTGCCAGCAGCCGGGACCTGGGGTCGAATACCTACGAGCAGTACTTC CASSRDLGSNTYEQYF
- - TRBJ2-2 TRBV14 TGTGCCAGCGTAAGGGGAGCTGTTTTT CASVRGAVF
- - TRBJ1-1 TRBV6-6 TGTGCCAGCAGTTACTACAGGGCGCTGAAAACTGAAGCTTTCTTT CASSYYRALKTEAFF
- once TRBJ2-5 TRBV5-1 TGCGCCAGCAGCGTAATACCAGCGGAGACCCAGTACTTC CASSVIPAETQYF
TRBD1 - TRBJ1-2 TRBV5-6 TGTGCCAGCAGCTTGACCAGGGGGTACCTTGGCTACACCTTC CASSLTRGYLGYTF
- - TRBJ2-2 TRBV9 TGTGCCAGCAGCGTAGTTACCGCGGCCGGGGAGCTGTTTTTT CASSVVTAAGELFF
- - TRBJ1-1 TRBV15 TGTGCCTCCTCCGTCCAGTTGAACACTGAAGCTTTCTTT CASSVQLNTEAFF
- - TRBJ2-3 TRBV6-1 TGTGCCAGCAGTGAATCGTCCCCCGGATTCGTAGATACGCAGTATTTT CASSESSPGFVDTQYF
- - TRBJ2-7 TRBV5-4 TGTGCCAGCAGCAAACTGGACCCGGCCTACGAGCAGTACTTC CASSKLDPAYEQYF
TRBD1 - TRBJ1-2 TRBV29-1 TGCAGCGTTGCTCGACAGGGGGCATTTAGTGGCTACACCTTC CSVARQGAFSGYTF